This T cell receptor beta chain was retrieved from a study of shared clonotypes between healthy human individuals. Turning to the study itself: With ages of 18 to 49, the donors were two women and a few men.

Broader study findings: Across a few donors, naive CD4 shared roughly 5%, naive CD8 over 3%, memory CD4 roughly 2.2%, memory CD8 about 0.4%.

Sorted-subset replicate PCR reactions were performed with about 200 ng DNA, corresponding to roughly 30,000 T cell genomes. Per the authors' pipeline: Because ImmunoSEQ provided only junction sequences with no quality scores, the filtering differed. This table comes from immunoSEQ multiplex PCR, and its TCRdb copy is limited to in-frame clones, with some not included. The DNA was the basis for D and trimming; V, J and clone size are from that table. The sample contains under 700,000 clones, approximately 95% of which appear only once. The CDR3 has 13 residues. Germline V gene sequence: CDR1 SGHRS, CDR2 YFSETQ. Trimming pared 7 bases from V and 2 bases from J, leaving 13 bases between. Naive CD8 cells comprised CD45RO-negative, CCR7-positively selected cells, excluding terminally differentiated effector memory CD45RA+ cells. About this clone: The target antigen is unknown.

The V gene is TRBV5-1, the J gene TRBJ2-7; D perhaps matches TRBD2 (6 bases). The clonotype comes from a woman aged 25 to 39 in good health. Sequencing input: naive CD8+ T cells sorted from blood. The CDR3 nucleotides are TGCGCCAGCGGGAGGACTGGGCCCTACGAGCAGTACTTC. Its translation: CASGRTGPYEQYF.